This T cell receptor (beta chain) comes out of a study of blood T cell repertoires in COVID-19. Study as a whole: Italy, Spain and the United States were the sources of the convalescent and acute COVID-19 samples. In each case, the material was cDNA or gDNA derived from T cells, B-cell-depleted T cells, or PBMCs.

Unmatched junction bases numbered 11, after V lost 5 bases and J lost 1 base. Germline V gives CDR1 SGHTA, CDR2 FQGTGA. This CDR3 is built from 17 residues. Profiled with immunoSEQ multiplex PCR; TCRdb holds only in-frame clones, not every one. This sample has about 360,000 clones, with 86% found just once. This receptor was taken from a woman aged 55-70 years with COVID-19, enrolled during active disease. The chain has TRBV7-3 and TRBJ2-1, with 7 bases that match TRBD2. Material for sequencing was peripheral blood. The CDR3 loop is CASSPMGRAGSYNEQFF. In DNA, the CDR3 is TGTGCCAGCAGCCCCATGGGGAGGGCTGGGTCCTACAATGAGCAGTTCTTC.